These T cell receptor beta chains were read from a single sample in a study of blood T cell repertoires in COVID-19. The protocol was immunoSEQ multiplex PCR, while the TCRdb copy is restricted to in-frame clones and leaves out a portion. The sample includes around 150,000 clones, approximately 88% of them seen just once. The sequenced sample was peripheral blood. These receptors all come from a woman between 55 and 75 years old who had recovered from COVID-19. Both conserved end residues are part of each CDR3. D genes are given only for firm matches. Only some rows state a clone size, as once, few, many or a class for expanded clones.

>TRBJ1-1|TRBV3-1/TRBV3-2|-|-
TGTGCCAGCAAAAAGGCCGGCGGGTTGGGCACTGAAGCTTTCTTT
CASKKAGGLGTEAFF
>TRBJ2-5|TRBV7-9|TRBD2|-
TGTGCCAGCAGCCCAGGAACCCGGACTAGTCAAGAGACCCAGTACTTC
CASSPGTRTSQETQYF
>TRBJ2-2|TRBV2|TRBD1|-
TGTGCCAGCAGACGGGACAGGGGCGAAACCGGGGAGCTGTTTTTT
CASRRDRGETGELFF
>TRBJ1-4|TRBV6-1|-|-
TGTGCCAGCAGTGAAAAAGCAGAAAAACTGTTTTTT
CASSEKAEKLFF
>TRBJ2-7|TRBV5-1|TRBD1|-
TGCGCCAGCTACAGGGGCCCAAAGGACGAGCAGTACTTC
CASYRGPKDEQYF
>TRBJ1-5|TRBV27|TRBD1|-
TGTGCCAGCAGACAGGGGTCGGTTCAGCCCCAGCATTTT
CASRQGSVQPQHF
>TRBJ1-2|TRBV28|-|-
TGTGCCAGCAGTCCCCTGCGGGGGCGCGGCTATGGCTACACCTTC
CASSPLRGRGYGYTF
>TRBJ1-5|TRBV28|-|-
TGTGCCAGCAGAGCGCTCAGGGGCTCTAGCAATCAGCCCCAGCATTTT
CASRALRGSSNQPQHF
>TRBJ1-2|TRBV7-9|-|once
TGTGCCAGCAGCCGGAACTATGGCTACACCTTC
CASSRNYGYTF
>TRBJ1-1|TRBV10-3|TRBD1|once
TGTGCCATCAGTGGACAGGGGGCAGGAACTGAAGCTTTCTTT
CAISGQGAGTEAFF
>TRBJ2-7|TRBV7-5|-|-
TGTGTCAGAAGCTTAGCGGGCAGTCGAGGAGCGGTCTACGAGCAGTACTTC
CVRSLAGSRGAVYEQYF
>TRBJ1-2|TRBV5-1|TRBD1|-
TGCGCCAGCAGCCCGGACAGGGGGGCTAACTATGGCTACACCTTC
CASSPDRGANYGYTF
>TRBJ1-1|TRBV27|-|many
TGTGCCACCCAGGGGTCCTCCAGGGCGAACACTGAAGCTTTCTTT
CATQGSSRANTEAFF
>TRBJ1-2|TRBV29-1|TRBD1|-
TGCAGCGTTAGGACAGGGGGTGGCTACACCTTC
CSVRTGGGYTF
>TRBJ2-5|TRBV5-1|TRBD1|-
TGCGCCAGCAGCTTTTTAGGGGGCGGGGAGACCCAGTACTTC
CASSFLGGGETQYF
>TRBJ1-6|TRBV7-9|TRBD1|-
TGTGCCAGCAGCCCCGGACAGGGGGCAGGTTCACCCCTCCACTTT
CASSPGQGAGSPLHF
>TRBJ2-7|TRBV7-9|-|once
TGTGCCAGCAGCTTAGAGGAGGGGCTCGAGCAGTACTTC
CASSLEEGLEQYF
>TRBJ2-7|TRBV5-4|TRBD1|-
TGTGCCAGCAGTTCGGGACAGGGGAGAGCCGAGCAGTACTTC
CASSSGQGRAEQYF
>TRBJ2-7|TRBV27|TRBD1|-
TGTGCCAGCAGTACGCTACAGGGGGCCCACGAGCAGTACTTC
CASSTLQGAHEQYF
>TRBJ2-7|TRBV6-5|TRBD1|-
TGTGCCAGCAGTTACTCTCACAGGGGGTCCTACGAGCAGTACTTC
CASSYSHRGSYEQYF
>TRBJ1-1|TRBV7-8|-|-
TGTGCCAGCAGCTTAGGTAGGAACACTGAAGCTTTCTTT
CASSLGRNTEAFF
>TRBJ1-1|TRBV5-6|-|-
TGTGCCAGCAGCTTGGGGACAGTTTCTGAAGCTTTCTTT
CASSLGTVSEAFF
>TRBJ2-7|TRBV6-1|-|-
TGTGCCAGCAGTGAAGGTTACAGCTACGAGCAGTACTTC
CASSEGYSYEQYF
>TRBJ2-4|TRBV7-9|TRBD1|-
TGTGCCAGCAGCTTAGGGGACAGGGGGACTTTAAACATTCAGTACTTC
CASSLGDRGTLNIQYF
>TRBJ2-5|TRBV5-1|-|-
TGCGCCAGCCACCCTAACGGGATCTCAGTCGAGACCCAGTACTTC
CASHPNGISVETQYF
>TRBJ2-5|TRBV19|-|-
TGTGCCAGTAGTATTGACAGAAGTAAACAAGAGACCCAGTACTTC
CASSIDRSKQETQYF
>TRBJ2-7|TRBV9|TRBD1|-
TGTGCCAGCAGCGCCTCCCCGACAGGGCCCTACGAGCAGTACTTC
CASSASPTGPYEQYF
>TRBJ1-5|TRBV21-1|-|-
TGTGCCAGCAGCCAGGGCCGGCATAGCAATCAGCCCCAGCATTTT
CASSQGRHSNQPQHF
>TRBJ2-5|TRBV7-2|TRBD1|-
TGTGCCAGCAGCTTAGGTGACAGGGACGTAGAGACCCAGTACTTC
CASSLGDRDVETQYF
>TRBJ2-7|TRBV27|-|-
TGTGCCAGCAGGGCAGGGAACTCCTACGAGCAGTACTTC
CASRAGNSYEQYF
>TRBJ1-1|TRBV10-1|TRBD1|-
TGCGCCAGCAGTAAGAAGACAGGGAGTGCTGAAGCTTTCTTT
CASSKKTGSAEAFF
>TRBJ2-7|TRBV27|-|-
TGTGCCAGCAGTTACCAAACCGGACAGCCCTACGAGCAGTACTTC
CASSYQTGQPYEQYF
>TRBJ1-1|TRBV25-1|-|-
TGTGCCAGCAGTGGGGGGGGGACTGAAGCTTTCTTT
CASSGGGTEAFF
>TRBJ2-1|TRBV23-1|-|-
TGCGCCAGCAGTGCTCAGGGGCGGTGGAATGAGCAGTTCTTC
CASSAQGRWNEQFF
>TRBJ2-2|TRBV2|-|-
TGTGCCAGCAGTGTTAACGGGTACACCGGGGAGCTGTTTTTT
CASSVNGYTGELFF
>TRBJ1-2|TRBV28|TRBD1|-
TGTGCCAGCACCGAGGACAGGGTCTATGGCTACACCTTC
CASTEDRVYGYTF
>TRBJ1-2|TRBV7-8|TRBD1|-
TGTGCCAGCAGCTTAAGGGACAGGGGGGACTATGGCTACACCTTC
CASSLRDRGDYGYTF
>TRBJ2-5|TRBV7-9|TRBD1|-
TGTGCCAGCAGCCCCGGACAGGTGCAAGAGACCCAGTACTTC
CASSPGQVQETQYF
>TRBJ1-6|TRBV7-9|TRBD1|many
TGTGCCAGCAGCTGGACAGGCCTCACCCTCCACTTT
CASSWTGLTLHF
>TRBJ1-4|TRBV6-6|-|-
TGTGCCAGCAGTTATTACCCGACAACAACTAATGAAAAACTGTTTTTT
CASSYYPTTTNEKLFF
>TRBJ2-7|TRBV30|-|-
TGTGCCTGGAGGCCGACAGCCTCCTACGAGCAGTACTTC
CAWRPTASYEQYF
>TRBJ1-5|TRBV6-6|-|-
TGTGCCAGCAGTTACTCGGCCCCCAGCAATCAGCCCCAGCATTTT
CASSYSAPSNQPQHF
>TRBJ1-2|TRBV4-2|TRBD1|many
TGTGCCAGCGAACAGGGGGGGTCTGGCTACACCTTC
CASEQGGSGYTF
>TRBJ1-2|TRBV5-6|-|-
TGTGCCAGCACGACGGGACGACAGGCCTATGGCTACACCTTC
CASTTGRQAYGYTF
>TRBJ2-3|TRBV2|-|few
TGTGCCAGCAATCAGGGGACTATCACAGATACGCAGTATTTT
CASNQGTITDTQYF
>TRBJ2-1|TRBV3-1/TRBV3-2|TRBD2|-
TGTGCCAGCAGCCAAGATAGCGGGGGGACGCAGTTCTTC
CASSQDSGGTQFF
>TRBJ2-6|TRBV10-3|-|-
TGTGCCATCAGTGTGGGGGCGGGGGCTAGCTCTGGGGCCAACGTCCTGACTTTC
CAISVGAGASSGANVLTF
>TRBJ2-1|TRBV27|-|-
TGTGCCAGCAGTTTTGGGAGGTACAATGAGCAGTTCTTC
CASSFGRYNEQFF
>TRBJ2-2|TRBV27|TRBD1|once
TGTGCCAGCAGAGGACAGGGCTATGCGAACACCGGGGAGCTGTTTTTT
CASRGQGYANTGELFF
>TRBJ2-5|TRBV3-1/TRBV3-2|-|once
TGTGCCAGCAGCGGTAGTTGGGAGACCCAGTACTTC
CASSGSWETQYF
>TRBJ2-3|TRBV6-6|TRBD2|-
TGTGCCAGCAGACGACTAGCGGGGGGGGCAGATACGCAGTATTTT
CASRRLAGGADTQYF
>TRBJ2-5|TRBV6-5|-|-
TGTGCCAGCAGTTACGTCGGGCGGGGGCCCCAAGAGACCCAGTACTTC
CASSYVGRGPQETQYF
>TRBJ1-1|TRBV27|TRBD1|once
TGTGCCAGCAGTTGGACAGGGGGAGCTTACACTGAAGCTTTCTTT
CASSWTGGAYTEAFF
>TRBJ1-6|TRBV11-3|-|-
TGTGCCAGCAGCCAGGCCAGGGGTTCACCCCTCCACTTT
CASSQARGSPLHF